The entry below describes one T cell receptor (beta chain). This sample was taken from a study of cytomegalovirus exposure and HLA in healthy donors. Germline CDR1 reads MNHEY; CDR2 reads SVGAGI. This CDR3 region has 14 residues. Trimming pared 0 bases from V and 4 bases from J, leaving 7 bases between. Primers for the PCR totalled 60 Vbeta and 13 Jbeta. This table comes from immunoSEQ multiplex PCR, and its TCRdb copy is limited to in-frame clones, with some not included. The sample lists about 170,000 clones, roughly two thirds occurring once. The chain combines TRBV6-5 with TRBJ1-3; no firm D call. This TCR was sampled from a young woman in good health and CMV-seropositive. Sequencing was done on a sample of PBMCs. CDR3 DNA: TGTGCCAGCAGTTACTCGGCAGGAGGAAACACCATATATTTT. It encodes CASSYSAGGNTIYF.